Each of the 31 T cell receptor beta chains below was sequenced from the same sample in a study of CD8 T cells in ankylosing spondylitis. Each CDR3 protein gets one entry after TCRdb re-called the 5' RACE reads with MiXCR. The profile shows approximately 340,000 distinct CDR3 sequences, over 12% of them singletons. The sample was blood, either unsorted or a sorted T cell fraction (not recorded which). The origin of the receptors is a male donor with ankylosing spondylitis or in good health (not recorded which).

This clonotype has ten or more counts. The chain combines TRBV29-1 with TRBJ2-5, with D tentatively TRBD1 or TRBD2 (6 bases each). V lost 7 bases to trimming and J lost 2 bases, with 17 bases between them. This CDR3 has 14 residues. CDR1 SQVTM and CDR2 ANQGSEA come from the germline V gene. CDR3 bases: TGCAGCGCTGTTTCGACTAGGGGGCAAGAGACCCAGTACTTC. As protein: CSAVSTRGQETQYF. The whole variable domain, remainder taken from reference TRBV29-1 and TRBJ2-5, is SAVISQKPSRDICQRGTSLTIQCQVDSQVTMMFWYRQQPGQSLTLIATANQGSEATYESGFVIDKFPISRPNLTFSTLTVSNMSPEDSSIYLCSAVSTRGQETQYFGPGTRLLVL.

This clonotype was observed a handful of times. This rearrangement joins TRBV7-9 to TRBJ2-2, with D perhaps TRBD1 or TRBD2 (5 bases each). Germline V CDR1 and CDR2: SEHNR, FQNEAQ (reference sequence). The CDR3 totals 16 residues. Trimming took 3 bases from V and 3 from J, leaving 14 bases between them. In DNA, the CDR3 is TGTGCCAGCAGCTTGGTGGGGCGGACTTACACCGGGGAGCTGTTTTTT. Translating it yields CASSLVGRTYTGELFF.

This clonotype was detected only a few times. The V call is TRBV4-2, the J call TRBJ2-1; a possible D gene is TRBD1 (5 bases). The CDR3 covers 16 residues. The germline CDR1 and CDR2 sequences are LGHNA and YNFKEQ. The V end lost 4 bases, the J end lost 4 bases, and 17 bases lay between the germline ends. The chain's CDR3 is CASSREVQGSYNEQFF. The CDR3 DNA sequence: TGTGCCAGCAGCCGGGAAGTCCAGGGATCTTACAATGAGCAGTTCTTC.

V is TRBV6-2 or TRBV6-3 and J is TRBJ1-6; D is ambiguous. The CDR3 has 13 residues. Trimming stripped 5 bases from V and 10 bases from J, with 12 bases between. The germline CDR1 and CDR2 sequences are MNHEY and SVGEGT. The CDR3 sequence is CASSPGGRSPLHF. The DNA for the CDR3 is TGTGCCAGCAGTCCGGGAGGGCGGTCACCCCTCCACTTT.

This sequence joins TRBV7-9 and TRBJ2-3, with 14 bases identical to TRBD2. CDR1 and CDR2 from the germline V gene are SEHNR and FQNEAQ (reference sequence). V was pared by 6 bases and J by 6 bases, with 11 bases of the junction left unmatched. The CDR3 has 17 residues. CDR3 in DNA: TGTGCCAGCAGTTCTAGGACTAGCGGGGGGCCGGCGGATACGCAGTATTTT. Amino acid sequence: CASSSRTSGGPADTQYF.

The chain links TRBV7-9 to TRBJ2-6; TRBD1 aligns across 9 bases. V was pared by 7 bases and J by 1 base, with 8 bases of the junction left unmatched. The CDR3 totals 17 residues. Germline CDR1 is SEHNR and CDR2 is FQNEAQ (reference sequence). The CDR3 here is CASTRTGVESGANVLTF. DNA for the CDR3: TGTGCCAGCACCCGGACAGGGGTAGAGTCTGGGGCCAACGTCCTGACTTTC.

This clonotype has more than one count but fewer than ten. The chain couples TRBV3-1 to TRBJ1-2; no firm D call. V dropped 1 base and J dropped 7 bases, with 13 bases sitting between them. The CDR3 spans 14 residues. Germline V gene sequence: CDR1 LGHDT, CDR2 YNNKEL (reference sequence). The CDR3 loop is CASSQGAGVGGYTF. The CDR3 nucleotides are TGTGCCAGCAGCCAAGGAGCGGGAGTGGGTGGCTACACCTTC.

This clonotype was found once. The chain carries TRBV6-1 and TRBJ2-1, with TRBD2 identical over 10 bases. The V gene's germline CDR1 is MNHNS and CDR2 SASEGT. This CDR3 is 16 amino acids long. Unmatched junction bases numbered 13, after V lost 6 bases and J lost 8 bases. CDR3 in amino acids: CASRRPSAGGPDEQFF. The CDR3 DNA reads as TGTGCCAGCAGGCGCCCCTCAGCGGGGGGGCCCGATGAGCAGTTCTTC.

The chain carries TRBV19 and TRBJ2-5; D might be TRBD2 (5 bases). The ends were cut back, 4 bases at V and 5 bases at J, with 11 bases in the middle. The CDR3 spans 13 residues. Per the germline V gene, CDR1 is LNHDA and CDR2 is SQIVND (reference sequence). This CDR3 reads CASSKASSETQYF. The DNA of the CDR3 is TGTGCCAGTAGTAAAGCTAGCAGCGAGACCCAGTACTTC.

The genes are TRBV25-1 and TRBJ2-5; weak D call: TRBD1 (6 bases). Trimming cost V 7 bases and J 5 bases, with 8 bases left between them. The germline V gene encodes CDR1 MGHDK and CDR2 SYGVNS. The CDR3 has 11 residues. CDR3 nucleotides: TGTGCCAGCACAGGGGTGGAGACCCAGTACTTC. It yields the protein CASTGVETQYF. The full variable domain, rest sourced from reference TRBV25-1 and TRBJ2-5, is EADIYQTPRYLVIGTGKKITLECSQTMGHDKMYWYQQDPGMELHLIHYSYGVNSTEKGDLSSESTVSRIRTEHFPLTLESARPSHTSQYLCASTGVETQYFGPGTRLLVL.

CDR3 protein: CASSEGLAGGMNQLVRELFF. The CDR3 DNA follows: TGCGCCAGCAGTGAGGGGCTAGCGGGGGGGATGAATCAGCTAGTGAGGGAGCTGTTTTTT. The rearrangement joins TRBV10-2 to TRBJ2-2; TRBD2 aligns across 12 bases. Germline lookup yields CDR1 WSHSY and CDR2 SAAADI. CDR3 size: 20 residues. V was pared by 2 bases and J by 9 bases, with 19 bases of the junction left unmatched.

This clonotype was seen many times. The chain couples TRBV28 to TRBJ2-4, with 10 bases that match TRBD1. The junction had 14 bases not matched to a gene; V was cut back by 1 base and J by 5 bases. The CDR3 is 19 amino acids. From germline, CDR1 is MDHEN and CDR2 SYDVKM. The chain's CDR3 is CASSLFGRMGDRGQNIQYF. Here the CDR3 DNA reads TGTGCCAGCAGTTTATTCGGTCGAATGGGGGACAGGGGCCAAAACATTCAGTACTTC.

V is TRBV5-5 and J is TRBJ2-7; unclear D gene. With 5 bases removed from V and 0 bases from J, the gap between germline ends came to 15 bases. This CDR3 is built from 15 residues. Per the germline V gene, CDR1 is SGHKS and CDR2 is YYEKEE (reference sequence). The CDR3 is CASSPGRKVSYEQYF. The CDR3, as DNA: TGTGCCAGCAGTCCCGGACGGAAAGTCTCCTACGAGCAGTACTTC.

This clonotype occurred many times. The V call is TRBV12-3 or TRBV12-4, the J call TRBJ1-1; TRBD1 is a possible D gene (6 bases). Trimming removed 2 bases from V and 1 base from J, with 11 bases in between. CDR3 length equals 15 residues. CDR3 bases: TGTGCCAGCAGTTTATGGGGGGCGGAGAACACTGAAGCTTTCTTT. It yields the protein CASSLWGAENTEAFF.

This clonotype was seen more than once but under ten times. The J gene is TRBJ1-5, the V gene TRBV3-1; perhaps TRBD1 as D (5 bases). Germline lookup yields CDR1 LGHDT and CDR2 YNNKEL (reference sequence). This CDR3 is built from 15 residues. With 1 base removed from V and 7 bases from J, the gap between germline ends came to 14 bases. The CDR3 sequence: CASSQGGQGRQPQHF. DNA for the CDR3: TGTGCCAGCAGCCAAGGCGGCCAGGGCCGGCAGCCCCAGCATTTT.

This chain links TRBV20-1 with TRBJ2-2; D unresolved. Trimming took off 6 bases at V and 0 bases at J, with 14 bases between the two ends. Germline lookup yields CDR1 DFQATT and CDR2 SNEGSKA (reference sequence). CDR3 size: 15 residues. CDR3 protein: CSATLMGTNTGELFF. The CDR3 DNA reads as TGCAGTGCAACACTCATGGGGACGAACACCGGGGAGCTGTTTTTT.

The chain joins TRBV5-1 to TRBJ2-7; D is unresolved. Trimming shortened V by 2 bases and J by 2 bases, and 8 bases separated the two germline ends. Germline assignment: CDR1 SGHRS and CDR2 YFSETQ. This CDR3 region has 13 residues. CDR3 nucleotides: TGCGCCAGCAGCTTTCACCCTACCTACGAGCAGTACTTC. It codes for CASSFHPTYEQYF. The full variable domain, in which reference TRBV5-1 and TRBJ2-7 provide the parts outside the CDR3, is KAGVTQTPRYLIKTRGQQVTLSCSPISGHRSVSWYQQTPGQGLQFLFEYFSETQRNKGNFPGRFSGRQFSNSRSEMNVSTLELGDSALYLCASSFHPTYEQYFGPGTRLTVT.

This clonotype was observed a few times. The genes are TRBV12-3 or TRBV12-4 and TRBJ1-5; D unresolved. V lost 1 base, J lost 9 bases, and 16 bases lay in between. The CDR3 sequence is 15 residues long. CDR3 DNA sequence: TGTGCCAGCAGTTTAGGCGCACTAGAGTCTCGGCCCCAGCATTTT. Encoded protein: CASSLGALESRPQHF.

This clonotype was counted a few times. V usage is TRBV2 and J usage is TRBJ2-5, with 7 bases identical to TRBD1. Unmatched junction bases numbered 3, after V lost 1 base and J lost 4 bases. CDR3 size: 14 residues. Germline lookup yields CDR1 SNHLY and CDR2 FYNNEI. The CDR3 DNA reads TGTGCCAGCAGTGAAGGAGGGGGCGTAGAGACCCAGTACTTC. This translates into CASSEGGGVETQYF.

This clonotype was seen more than once but under ten times. The rearrangement uses TRBV7-9 and TRBJ1-2, with D tentatively TRBD1 (6 bases). Germline V CDR1 and CDR2: SEHNR, FQNEAQ (reference sequence). This CDR3 has 12 residues. Trimming took 5 bases from V and 8 from J, leaving 12 bases between them. This CDR3 is CASSTGSLGYTF. For the CDR3, the DNA is TGTGCCAGCAGCACAGGGAGTTTGGGCTACACCTTC.

In its sample, this clonotype was seen many times. This chain connects TRBV2 to TRBJ1-4; D might be TRBD1 (5 bases). The germline V gene has CDR1 SNHLY and CDR2 FYNNEI. The CDR3 length is 15 residues. The ends were cut back, 7 bases at V and 7 bases at J, with 19 bases in the middle. CDR3 in DNA: TGTGCCAGCATGTCAGCAGGGAGATTGAGTGAAAAACTGTTTTTT. It specifies CASMSAGRLSEKLFF.

The chain uses TRBV5-6 and TRBJ1-4; TRBD1 matches at 11 bases. The V and J ends lost 3 bases and 7 bases, in that order; junction bases with no gene match: 2. The CDR3 sequence is 14 residues long. Per germline, CDR1 SGHDT and CDR2 YYEEEE. CDR3 in amino acids: CASSWGTGGEKLFF. The CDR3, as DNA: TGTGCCAGCAGCTGGGGGACAGGGGGTGAAAAACTGTTTTTT.

The sample holds a few counts of this clonotype. This chain joins TRBV6-5 and TRBJ2-1, with TRBD2 matching 9 bases. The CDR3 is made up of 16 amino acids. Germline loops: CDR1 MNHEY, CDR2 SVGAGI. V trimming: 0 bases; J trimming: 7 bases; junction bases outside the gene matches: 7. The CDR3 is CASSYSYSGRGNEQFF. CDR3 DNA sequence: TGTGCCAGCAGTTACTCTTATAGCGGGAGAGGAAATGAGCAGTTCTTC.

This clonotype showed up just a few times. The gene calls are TRBV10-3 and TRBJ2-5; TRBD2 agrees at 10 bases. This CDR3 is 17 amino acids long. Germline CDR1 ENHRY, CDR2 SYGVKD. With V trimmed by 0 bases and J by 5 bases, 9 bases remained unmatched. The CDR3 DNA follows: TGTGCCATCAGTGAGTCGGCTAGCGGGGGCCGAGGGGAGACCCAGTACTTC. Amino acid sequence: CAISESASGGRGETQYF.

This clonotype was detected a few times. The chain links TRBV5-6 to TRBJ2-2; D remains ambiguous. This CDR3 spans 16 amino acids. Germline CDR1 is SGHDT and CDR2 is YYEEEE. Trimming left V 0 bases short and J 0 bases short, with 9 bases between. The CDR3 nucleotides are TGTGCCAGCAGCTTGGGGCCGGCTGCGAACACCGGGGAGCTGTTTTTT. This encodes CASSLGPAANTGELFF.

DNA for the CDR3: TGTGCCAGCAGCCCCGAGAAGACTAGCGGGGGATGGAATGAGCAGTTCTTC. Its protein is CASSPEKTSGGWNEQFF. This chain links TRBV5-6 with TRBJ2-1, with TRBD2 matching over 12 bases. V was pared by 4 bases and J by 7 bases, with 12 bases of the junction left unmatched. Germline loops: CDR1 SGHDT, CDR2 YYEEEE. The CDR3 runs 17 residues.

Ten or more counts support this clonotype. This chain's CDR3 is CASSLFGGEAFF. In DNA, the CDR3 is TGTGCCAGCAGCTTATTCGGCGGGGAAGCTTTCTTT. The rearrangement uses TRBV7-9 and TRBJ1-1; no firm D call. Trimming removed 2 bases at V and 8 bases at J, with 9 bases between. CDR1 is SEHNR and CDR2 is FQNEAQ in the germline V gene (reference sequence). CDR3 size: 12 residues. Together with reference TRBV7-9 and TRBJ1-1, the CDR3 gives the full variable domain: DTGVSQNPRHKITKRGQNVTFRCDPISEHNRLYWYRQTLGQGPEFLTYFQNEAQLEKSRLLSDRFSAERPKGSFSTLEIQRTEQGDSAMYLCASSLFGGEAFFGQGTRLTVV.

The V and J genes are TRBV29-1 and TRBJ2-1, with 14 bases identical to TRBD2. The germline V gene has CDR1 SQVTM and CDR2 ANQGSEA. V trimming: 7 bases; J trimming: 13 bases; junction bases outside the gene matches: 6. The length of the CDR3 is 12 residues. The CDR3 DNA is TGCAGCGGGGGACTAGCGGGAGAGGGACAGTTCTTC. This codes for CSGGLAGEGQFF.

The chain couples TRBV9 to TRBJ2-1, with 13 nucleotides matching TRBD2. Germline CDR1 reads SGDLS; CDR2 reads YYNGEE. This CDR3 is built from 15 residues. With V trimmed by 0 bases and J by 15 bases, 9 bases remained unmatched. CDR3 nucleotides: TGTGCCAGCAGCGTAGCTGAACTAGCGGGAGGGTATCGGTTCTTC. This encodes CASSVAELAGGYRFF.

The sample holds a few counts of this clonotype. The CDR3 sequence: CSVRTGGKAGNTIYF. CDR3 nucleotide sequence: TGCAGCGTCCGGACAGGGGGAAAAGCTGGAAACACCATATATTTT. The V and J genes are TRBV29-1 and TRBJ1-3; 10 positions match TRBD1. The germline gives CDR1 SQVTM, CDR2 ANQGSEA. With V trimmed by 6 bases and J by 2 bases, 7 bases remained unmatched. The CDR3 contains 15 residues.

The chain links TRBV12-3 or TRBV12-4 to TRBJ2-2; possibly TRBD1 for D (6 bases). V lost 6 bases and J 0 bases, leaving 14 bases between the germline ends. The CDR3 runs to 16 residues. The CDR3 region is CASRSSTGANTGELFF. As DNA, the CDR3 is TGTGCCAGCAGGTCTTCGACAGGAGCGAACACCGGGGAGCTGTTTTTT.